This T cell receptor (beta chain) was sequenced in a study of blood T cells in healthy people across ages. The ends were cut back, 3 bases at V and 7 bases at J, with 9 bases in the middle. The CDR3 spans 13 residues. The V gene's germline CDR1 is SGHTA and CDR2 FQGTGA. A sample-barcoded 5' primer and a J-beta primer mix were used in a second PCR of about 7 to 11 cycles. MiXCR, run by TCRdb on the 5' RACE reads, gives a single entry per CDR3 protein. The table includes about 1.6 million distinct CDR3 sequences, around 36% detected once. The sequence was obtained from a woman in her 30s in good health. The chain uses TRBV7-3 and TRBJ2-2; D is possibly TRBD1 (5 bases). The source material was blood. The CDR3 loop reads CASSFSGLGELFF. CDR3 bases: TGTGCCAGCAGCTTTTCAGGGCTCGGGGAGCTGTTTTTT. The variable domain in full, completed from reference TRBV7-3 and TRBJ2-2, reads GAGVSQTPSNKVTEKGKYVELRCDPISGHTALYWYRQSLGQGPEFLIYFQGTGAADDSGLPNDRFFAVRPEGSVSTLKIQRTERGDSAVYLCASSFSGLGELFFGEGSRLTVL.